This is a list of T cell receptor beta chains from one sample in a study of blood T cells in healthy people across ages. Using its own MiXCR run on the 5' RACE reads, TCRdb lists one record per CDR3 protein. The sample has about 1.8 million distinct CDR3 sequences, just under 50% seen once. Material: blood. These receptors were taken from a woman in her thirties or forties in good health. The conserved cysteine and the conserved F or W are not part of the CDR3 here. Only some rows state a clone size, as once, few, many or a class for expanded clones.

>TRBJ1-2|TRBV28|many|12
ASSFRRSDYGYT
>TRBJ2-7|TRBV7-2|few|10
ASKLGGHEQY
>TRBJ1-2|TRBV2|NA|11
ASSEWEGYGYT
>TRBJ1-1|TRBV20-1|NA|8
SANFPAAF
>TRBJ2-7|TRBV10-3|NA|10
ATGGTAYEQY
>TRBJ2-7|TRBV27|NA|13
ASRGGYSFSYEQY
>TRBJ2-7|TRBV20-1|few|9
SAASPYEQY
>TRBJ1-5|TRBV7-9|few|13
ASSLDLVGNQPQH
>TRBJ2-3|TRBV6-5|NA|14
ASSYSQARGTDTQY
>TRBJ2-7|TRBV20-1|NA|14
SAREQITGGPHEQY
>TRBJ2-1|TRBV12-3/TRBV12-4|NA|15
ASSLGGLAEGGGEQF
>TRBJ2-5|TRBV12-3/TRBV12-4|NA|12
ASREAGGAKTQY
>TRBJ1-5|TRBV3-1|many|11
ASSGSSNQPQH
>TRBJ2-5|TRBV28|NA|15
ASSSPRASGRQETQY
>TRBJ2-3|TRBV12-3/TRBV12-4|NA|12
ASSYRTVTDAQY
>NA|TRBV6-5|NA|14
ASSYARRGDVETQY
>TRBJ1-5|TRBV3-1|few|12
ASSHRGGNQPQH
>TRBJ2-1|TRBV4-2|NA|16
ASSPRLAGGFSYNEQF
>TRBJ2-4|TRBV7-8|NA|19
ASSFVGLAGGPSLAKNIQY
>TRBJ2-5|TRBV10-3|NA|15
AISELQGDHILETQY
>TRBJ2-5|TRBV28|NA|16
ASSSAAEGMGQGETQY
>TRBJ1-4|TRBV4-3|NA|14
ASSQDPAGMDEKLF